What follows are 5 T cell receptor beta chains derived from one specimen sequenced in a study of cytomegalovirus exposure and HLA in healthy donors. Both 60 Vbeta primers and 13 Jbeta primers went into the PCR. Sequencing used immunoSEQ multiplex PCR; TCRdb keeps in-frame clones, though not all of them. In total, the table holds around 75,000 clones. The sequencing input was PBMCs. Receptor source: a boy between 5 and 17 years old in good health and CMV-seronegative.

The CDR3 DNA sequence: TGTGCCAGCAGCGTAGGGACAGGACGTGGCTACACCTTC. This translates into CASSVGTGRGYTF. This rearrangement joins TRBV9 to TRBJ1-2, with 7 bases matching TRBD1. The J segment lost 7 bases and the V segment lost 0 bases, leaving 3 bases of the junction unmatched. Germline loops: CDR1 SGDLS, CDR2 YYNGEE. The CDR3 consists of 13 residues.

The chain carries TRBV19 and TRBJ2-7; TRBD2 agrees at 7 bases. Germline lookup yields CDR1 LNHDA and CDR2 SQIVND (reference sequence). The V gene end was trimmed by 3 bases and the J gene end by 2 bases; junction bases not matched to a gene: 7. The CDR3 contains 15 residues. The CDR3 is CASSIRAGATYEQYF. Here the CDR3 DNA reads TGTGCCAGTAGTATTCGGGCGGGAGCTACCTACGAGCAGTACTTC.

The chain combines TRBV7-9 with TRBJ1-3; TRBD1 might be the D (5 bases). Deletions cut 1 base from V and 7 bases from J, with 5 bases between. The CDR3 length is 12 residues. Germline V gives CDR1 SEHNR, CDR2 FQNEAQ (reference sequence). The CDR3 region is CASSLEGNTIYF. CDR3 bases: TGTGCCAGCAGCTTAGAGGGGAACACCATATATTTT.

The chain joins TRBV5-1 to TRBJ1-1, with TRBD1 matching 9 bases. Germline V gives CDR1 SGHRS, CDR2 YFSETQ. Trimming removed 3 bases from V and 13 bases from J; junction bases left unmatched: 13. There are 14 residues in the CDR3. CDR3 DNA sequence: TGCGCCAGCAGCTCCTTACGGGAGACAGGGGGAGATTTCTTT. Amino acids: CASSSLRETGGDFF.

Points on this clone: At one end, the junction sequence differs from germline, possibly due to a read error. This chain joins TRBV15 and TRBJ2-5; TRBD2 is a possible D gene (5 bases). Germline lookup yields CDR1 LNHNV and CDR2 YYDKDF (reference sequence). The CDR3 runs to 14 residues. The CDR3 DNA reads TGTGCCACCAGCAGAGATAGCACGGAGGAGAACCAGTACTTC. Its protein is CATSRDSTEENQYF.